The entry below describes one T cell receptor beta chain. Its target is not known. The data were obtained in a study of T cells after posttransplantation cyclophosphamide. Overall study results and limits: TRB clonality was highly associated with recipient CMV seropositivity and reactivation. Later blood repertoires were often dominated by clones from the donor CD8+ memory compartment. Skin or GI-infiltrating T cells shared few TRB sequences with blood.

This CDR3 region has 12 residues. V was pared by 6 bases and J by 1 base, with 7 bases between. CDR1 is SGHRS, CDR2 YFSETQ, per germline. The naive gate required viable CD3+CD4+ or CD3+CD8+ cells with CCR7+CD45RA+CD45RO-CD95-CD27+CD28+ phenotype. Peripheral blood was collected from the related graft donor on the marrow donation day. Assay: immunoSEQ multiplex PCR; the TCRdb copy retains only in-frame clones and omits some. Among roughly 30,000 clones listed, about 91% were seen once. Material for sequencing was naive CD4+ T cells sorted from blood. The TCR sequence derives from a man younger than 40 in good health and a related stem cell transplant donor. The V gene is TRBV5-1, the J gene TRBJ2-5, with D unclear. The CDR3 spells CASTNPQETQYF. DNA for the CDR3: TGCGCCAGCACCAATCCCCAAGAGACCCAGTACTTC.